This note documents a single T cell receptor beta chain sequence. Only a few counts were recorded for this clonotype. The target of this receptor is not known. No clone much larger than this one lies a single base away; base qualities are absent. Ficoll-Paque density gradient centrifugation was the method used to isolate PBMCs. The sample is drawn from a study of T-cell memory formation after mild COVID-19 listed by TCRdb under 2021. About the investigation overall: Most TCR sequence clusters were specific to one of the two donors. Two young, previously healthy adult volunteers, one female and one male, were included in the cohort. In a couple of donors, T-cell clones that expanded and contracted after mild COVID-19 were followed by sequencing TCRalpha and TCRbeta repertoires longitudinally.

TCRdb names Illumina NovaSeq 6000 as the instrument used. cDNA libraries for TCRalpha and TCRbeta were prepared by 5'RACE using constant-segment primers, with sample barcodes and unique molecular identifiers added. RNA was extracted from every sample with Trizol reagent. Library amplification was performed in two PCR steps, and a second sample barcode and Illumina TruSeq adapters were introduced in the second step. Libraries were sequenced on an Illumina NovaSeq with 2 x 150 bp paired-end reads. Concerning the study's data processing: The reads were demultiplexed and collapsed into UMI-guided consensus sequences using migec v1.2.7. Using mixcr v2.1.11, UMI consensuses were aligned to TRA and TRB V and J templates and then assembled into clonotypes. A clonotype was counted as expanded or contracted only when both edgeR and NoisET called the clonotype significant, with the noise models trained on biological replicates. For edgeR calls, the cutoffs were a false discovery rate-adjusted p below 0.01 and a log2 fold-change threshold of 1. PCA with hierarchical clustering of max-normalized trajectories of the 1000 most abundant clonotypes was used as exploratory dynamics analysis. The CD4 or CD8 phenotype of responding clones was assigned using the separately sequenced CD4+ and CD8+ repertoires. The public reads were quality trimmed at Q25 with fastp and then assembled into clones with MiXCR by TCRdb, keeping productive beta chains. CDR3 protein sequences are deduplicated, and each keeps its most common genes and DNA. None of the V and J calls come from the authors' own analysis; TCRdb made them. This sample holds under 250,000 distinct CDR3 sequences; 15% were observed only once. The ten top clones hold 2% to 2.5% of the sample.

Points the paper makes about the study in general: Some responding clones were found in pre-infection memory, which suggests that pre-existing cross-reactive memory T cells took part in the SARS-CoV-2 response. SARS-CoV-2 specificity was not confirmed for the second-wave clones peaking on day 37. Only a couple of mild cases were covered in the study, and larger cohorts including severe cases with pre-infection samples were considered necessary. Contracting CD4+ clones were located mainly in the CM and EM memory subsets, whereas CD8+ clones were found to be enriched in EMRA. From day 15 to 85, contracting clones showed balanced CD4/CD8 phenotypes, whereas a second wave of clones that expanded from day 15 to 37 leaned towards CD4+.

Including cysteine and phenylalanine, the CDR3 has 14 amino acids. Here the CDR3 DNA is all that survives: 42 bases in frame from base 1. The germline V gene (reference sequence) gives CDR1 as SGHNT and CDR2 as YYREEE. V has 7 bases trimmed and J has 4 bases trimmed; junction bases matching no gene number 2. This TCR derives from an adult woman who had mild COVID-19 (a few samples of this study predate the infection). The sample titles of this study are shuffled in the database, so cell type and time point are left out; the donor was told from shared clones. The source material was PBMCs or a T cell subset sorted from them (not recorded which). The sequence is built from TRBV5-4 and TRBJ2-1; TRBD2 fits 13 bases in the junction. The nucleotide sequence reads as follows: TGTGCCAGCGAGACTAGCGGGAGGTACAATGAGCAGTTCTTC. It translates as CASETSGRYNEQFF. Supplemented by the reference TRBV5-4 and TRBJ2-1 proteins around the CDR3, the complete variable domain is ETGVTQSPTHLIKTRGQQVTLRCSSQSGHNTVSWYQQALGQGPQFIFQYYREEENGRGNFPPRFSGLQFPNYSSELNVNALELDDSALYLCASETSGRYNEQFFGPGTRLTVL.